The next 22 T cell receptor beta chains were all read from a single sample in a study of T cell responses to AZD1222 COVID-19 vaccine. Only in-frame clones appear in the TCRdb table, and some are missing; sequencing was by immunoSEQ multiplex PCR. This table holds more than 150,000 clones, about 90% found once. The sequenced sample was peripheral blood, obtained 28 days after the second AZD1222 dose. Receptors originate from an adult who received the AZD1222 COVID-19 vaccine.

The J gene is TRBJ1-3, the V gene TRBV3-1 (or the pseudogene TRBV3-2); unclear D gene. Germline V gene data show CDR1 as LGHDT and CDR2 as YNNKEL (reference sequence). CDR3 length equals 13 residues. Trimming stripped 1 base from V and 4 bases from J, with 5 bases between. The chain's CDR3 is CASSQGRGNTIYF. The DNA of the CDR3 is TGTGCCAGCAGCCAAGGACGGGGAAACACCATATATTTT.

The rearrangement joins TRBV6-2 or TRBV6-3 to TRBJ2-7, with 9 bases identical to TRBD1. V lost 2 bases, J lost 3 bases, and 14 bases stayed unmatched. Germline V gene lookup returns CDR1 MNHEY and CDR2 SVGEGT. This CDR3 has 18 amino acids. The CDR3 is CASSYPGQGLGVVYEQYF. The CDR3 region has the DNA TGTGCCAGCAGTTACCCGGGACAGGGATTGGGGGTTGTCTACGAGCAGTACTTC.

The chain carries TRBV27 and TRBJ1-2; 8 bases fit TRBD1. Germline V gene data show CDR1 as MNHEY and CDR2 as SMNVEV (reference sequence). J lost 4 bases, V lost 2 bases, and 3 bases had no gene match. The CDR3 extends over 14 amino acids. CDR3 bases: TGTGCCAGCAGTTTAAACAGGGGGGCCTATGGCTACACCTTC. As protein: CASSLNRGAYGYTF.

The gene calls are TRBV5-5 and TRBJ2-1; the D is unclear. The germline V gene has CDR1 SGHKS and CDR2 YYEKEE (reference sequence). Trimming took 0 bases from V and 9 from J, leaving 7 bases between them. This CDR3 spans 12 amino acids. DNA for the CDR3: TGTGCCAGCAGCTTGGTCATTGTTGAGCAGTTCTTC. Amino acids: CASSLVIVEQFF.

The rearrangement links TRBV6-5 to TRBJ2-7, with D perhaps assigned TRBD1 or TRBD2 (6 bases each). The CDR3 extends over 15 amino acids. Germline loops: CDR1 MNHEY, CDR2 SVGAGI. Between the trimmed V and J ends, which lost 7 bases and 2 bases, there was a span of 18 bases. CDR3 DNA: TGTGCCAGCACCTCGAGGGGGGACCAAACCTACGAGCAGTACTTC. Protein product: CASTSRGDQTYEQYF.

V is TRBV5-4 and J is TRBJ2-1; 7 nucleotides agree with TRBD2. The CDR3 is made up of 16 amino acids. V dropped 3 bases and J dropped 4; count of bases not matched to a gene: 10. The germline V gene encodes CDR1 SGHNT and CDR2 YYREEE (reference sequence). In DNA form, the CDR3 reads TGTGCCAGCAGCTCCACGGCGGGGGAATCGTACAATGAGCAGTTCTTC. This translates into CASSSTAGESYNEQFF.

This chain joins TRBV2 and TRBJ1-1; TRBD1 might be the D (5 bases). This CDR3 comprises 15 residues. Trimming cost V 4 bases and J 3 bases, with 15 bases left between them. Germline lookup yields CDR1 SNHLY and CDR2 FYNNEI. The CDR3 spells CASSGLGGRYTEAFF. CDR3 DNA: TGTGCCAGCAGTGGACTGGGGGGAAGGTACACTGAAGCTTTCTTT.

This clone appeared a single time. The chain couples TRBV5-5 to TRBJ1-2, with a possible D match to TRBD1 (6 bases). This CDR3 has 13 amino acids. Germline V gives CDR1 SGHKS, CDR2 YYEKEE (reference sequence). V dropped 4 bases and J dropped 3 bases, with 10 bases sitting between them. CDR3: CASSHRVDYGYTF. The CDR3 DNA is TGTGCCAGCAGCCACAGGGTTGACTATGGCTACACCTTC.

The chain couples TRBV4-3 to TRBJ2-7; D perhaps matches TRBD1 (6 bases). This CDR3 is 14 amino acids long. Trimming took 2 bases from V and 2 from J, leaving 10 bases between them. Germline V CDR1 and CDR2: LGHNA, YSLEER. The chain's CDR3 is CASSQFRGPYEQYF. The CDR3 DNA reads TGCGCCAGCAGCCAATTCAGGGGCCCCTACGAGCAGTACTTC.

In this sample, this clone turned up once. This sequence joins TRBV28 and TRBJ2-1; 11 nucleotides agree with TRBD2. CDR3 length equals 22 residues. Germline V gives CDR1 MDHEN, CDR2 SYDVKM. V shed 3 bases and J 3 bases; nucleotides not matched to a gene: 22. DNA of the CDR3: TGTGCCAGCAGTTTCACGACTAGCGGGAAGCATCCATCAACTTTGAGCTACAATGAGCAGTTCTTC. Its translation: CASSFTTSGKHPSTLSYNEQFF.

This clone is a singleton in its sample. This rearrangement joins TRBV7-8 to TRBJ1-1; weak D call: TRBD1 (6 bases). The CDR3 runs to 16 residues. Trimming removed 5 bases from V and 3 bases from J, with 19 bases in between. Germline loops: CDR1 SGHVS, CDR2 FQNEAQ. Written as DNA, the CDR3 is TGTGCCAGCAGCCTCCGGGACATTGGGGAAGACACTGAAGCTTTCTTT. This codes for CASSLRDIGEDTEAFF.

This clone was picked up one time. V gene TRBV29-1 combines with J gene TRBJ1-2; D is possibly TRBD1 (5 bases). The CDR3 covers 13 residues. In germline, CDR1 is SQVTM, CDR2 ANQGSEA. Trimming removed 4 bases from V and 3 bases from J, with 12 bases in between. The CDR3 region is CSVGFREDYGYTF. CDR3 coding DNA: TGCAGCGTTGGGTTCAGGGAGGACTATGGCTACACCTTC.

V is TRBV19 and J is TRBJ2-1; 11 bases line up with TRBD1. The V and J ends lost 5 bases and 7 bases, in that order; junction bases with no gene match: 4. Germline V CDR1 and CDR2: LNHDA, SQIVND (reference sequence). The CDR3 is 14 amino acids. CDR3 loop: CASSGTGGWNEQFF. In nucleotides, the CDR3 is TGTGCCAGTAGTGGGACAGGGGGTTGGAATGAGCAGTTCTTC.

The chain recombines TRBV2 with TRBJ1-4; D is possibly TRBD1 (5 bases). This CDR3 contains 14 residues. Per the germline V gene, CDR1 is SNHLY and CDR2 is FYNNEI. Trimming cost V 6 bases and J 0 bases, with 8 bases left between them. The CDR3 DNA is TGTGCCAGCAGGACAGCCTCAACTAATGAAAAACTGTTTTTT. Translation: CASRTASTNEKLFF.

The genes are TRBV24-1 and TRBJ1-2, with D perhaps TRBD1 (5 bases). Deletions cut 2 bases from V and 5 bases from J, with 14 bases between. The CDR3 totals 15 residues. CDR1 and CDR2 (germline): KGHDR, SFDVKD. CDR3 in DNA: TGTGCCACCAGTGATTCAAACAGGCCCGGGTATGGCTACACCTTC. It specifies CATSDSNRPGYGYTF.

This rearrangement joins TRBV9 to TRBJ2-1, with 7 bases lining up with TRBD2. J lost 0 bases, V lost 2 bases, and 5 bases had no gene match. This CDR3 region has 16 residues. Germline V CDR1 and CDR2: SGDLS, YYNGEE. The CDR3 nucleotides are TGTGCCAGCAGCGTCCGCGGGAGAGGCTCCTACAATGAGCAGTTCTTC. This sequence encodes CASSVRGRGSYNEQFF.

The genes are TRBV15 and TRBJ2-7, with D maybe TRBD1 (6 bases). CDR1 LNHNV and CDR2 YYDKDF come from the germline V gene (reference sequence). The V gene lost 2 bases and the J gene lost 1 base, with 9 bases spanning the gap. The CDR3 covers 14 residues. The CDR3 DNA sequence: TGTGCCACCAGCAGATGGGACAATTCCTACGAGCAGTACTTC. Translating gives CATSRWDNSYEQYF.

The chain employs TRBV7-7 and TRBJ2-3; 8 nucleotides line up with TRBD1. CDR3 length: 15 residues. Losses at the gene ends were 4 bases for V and 1 base for J; bases not matched to a gene: 4. Germline V gene data show CDR1 as SSHAT and CDR2 as FNYEAQ (reference sequence). The CDR3 nucleotides read TGTGCCAGCAGCTCCGGGACAGGCGGCACAGATACGCAGTATTTT. It yields the protein CASSSGTGGTDTQYF.

The rearrangement links TRBV30 to TRBJ1-1; TRBD1 agrees at 9 bases. Trimming removed 2 bases from V and 4 bases from J; junction bases left unmatched: 14. The CDR3 totals 17 residues. Germline V gene lookup returns CDR1 GTSNPN and CDR2 SVGIG (reference sequence). CDR3 nucleotide sequence: TGTGCCTGGAGTAGAGGGTTAACAGGGGGCAGTAGCACTGAAGCTTTCTTT. Translation: CAWSRGLTGGSSTEAFF.

This chain uses TRBV27 with TRBJ1-4; D perhaps matches TRBD1 (6 bases). Deletions cut 3 bases from V and 6 bases from J, with 14 bases between. The CDR3 loop spans 15 amino acids. Germline assignment: CDR1 MNHEY and CDR2 SMNVEV (reference sequence). The CDR3 sequence is CASSFYGGRDEKLFF. The CDR3 region has the DNA TGTGCCAGCAGTTTCTACGGGGGGCGCGATGAAAAACTGTTTTTT. Using reference TRBV27 and TRBJ1-4 for the parts outside the CDR3, the full variable domain is EAQVTQNPRYLITVTGKKLTVTCSQNMNHEYMSWYRQDPGLGLRQIYYSMNVEVTDKGDVPEGYKVSRKEKRNFPLILESPSPNQTSLYFCASSFYGGRDEKLFFGSGTQLSVL.

CDR3 in DNA: TGCGCCAGCAGCGACGGGACAGGGGATGTATTCCAGCCCCAGCATTTT. Its translation: CASSDGTGDVFQPQHF. The V call is TRBV5-1, the J call TRBJ1-5; 10 nucleotides match TRBD1. In germline, CDR1 is SGHRS, CDR2 YFSETQ. The trim removed 4 bases at V and 7 bases at J, leaving 11 bases unmatched. The CDR3 covers 16 residues.

The chain couples TRBV6-1 to TRBJ2-1; 7 nucleotides line up with TRBD2. V was clipped by 2 bases and J by 11 bases; unmatched bases: 12. Germline V gene data show CDR1 as MNHNS and CDR2 as SASEGT. The CDR3 is 15 residues long. The CDR3 loop is CASSERASGSNKQFF. CDR3 DNA sequence: TGTGCCAGCAGTGAACGTGCTAGCGGATCTAACAAGCAGTTCTTC.